Included here is one TCR beta chain sequence, with context. The germline V gene has CDR1 SGHNT and CDR2 YYREEE (reference sequence). The CDR3 loop spans 16 amino acids. V was cut by 0 bases and J by 0 bases, with 13 bases left in between. These data come from a study of blood T cell repertoires in COVID-19. Background on the study: Collection of acute and convalescent COVID-19 samples took place in the United States, Italy and Spain. T cells, B-cell-depleted T cells, or PBMCs provided the cDNA or gDNA that served as material.

In the authors' methods: Estimated nucleated cell counts came from reference gene primer amplification. Measured with immunoSEQ multiplex PCR; TCRdb has only the in-frame clones, and not every one. V, J and clone size reflect that table, while D and trimming were determined from the DNA. This sample carries about 63,000 clones, over 75% of them seen once, and the ten largest clones take less than 5.5%. Sequenced input: peripheral blood. The sequence was obtained from a human donor in a cohort sampled during active COVID-19. The genes are TRBV5-4 and TRBJ2-7; weak D call: TRBD2 (5 bases). In DNA, the CDR3 is TGTGCCAGCAGCTTGGGGGGAGTATCGAGCTCCTACGAGCAGTACTTC. It yields the protein CASSLGGVSSSYEQYF. Full variable domain (remainder filled in from reference TRBV5-4 and TRBJ2-7): ETGVTQSPTHLIKTRGQQVTLRCSSQSGHNTVSWYQQALGQGPQFIFQYYREEENGRGNFPPRFSGLQFPNYSSELNVNALELDDSALYLCASSLGGVSSSYEQYFGPGTRLTVT.